These 12 T cell receptor beta chains share one sample of origin, sequenced in a study of T cells in Graves' hyperthyroidism and ophthalmopathy. TCR beta CDR3 regions were amplified from RNA. RT-PCR in the first round (using the HTBI primer set) targeted the TCR CDR3. From the multiplex PCR reads, TCRdb called clonotypes with MiXCR, one entry per CDR3 protein. The sample records under 400,000 distinct CDR3 sequences, around a sixth being singletons. The specimen was blood. These receptors all come from a woman aged 18-29 years with Graves' hyperthyroidism that later progressed to Graves' ophthalmopathy.

V and J are TRBV27 and TRBJ2-3; 7 bases fit TRBD2. The CDR3 totals 17 residues. Germline V gene lookup returns CDR1 MNHEY and CDR2 SMNVEV (reference sequence). Trimming removed 1 base from V and 0 bases from J; junction bases left unmatched: 7. The CDR3: CASSLLAGRASTDTQYF. The CDR3 nucleotides are TGTGCCAGCAGTTTATTGGCTGGGAGGGCGAGCACAGATACGCAGTATTTT.

The table lists this clonotype with many counts. The chain combines TRBV6-1 with TRBJ2-1; the D gene could be TRBD1 or TRBD2 (5 bases each). V lost 11 bases and J lost 1, with 15 bases in between. Per the germline V gene, CDR1 is MNHNS and CDR2 is SASEGT. The CDR3 runs to 14 residues. This CDR3 reads CAPKEEGSYNEQFF. The DNA for the CDR3 is TGTGCCCCAAAGGAAGAGGGGTCCTACAATGAGCAGTTCTTC.

This clonotype appeared many times. The chain uses TRBV7-2 and TRBJ2-1; 10 bases line up with TRBD1. Germline V gene lookup returns CDR1 SGHTA and CDR2 FQGNSA. With 5 bases clipped from V and 2 bases from J, the junction kept 6 bases outside the gene matches. This CDR3 spans 16 amino acids. The CDR3 protein is CASSPGTGVAYNEQFF. Written as DNA, the CDR3 is TGTGCCAGCAGCCCCGGGACAGGGGTGGCCTACAATGAGCAGTTCTTC.

This clonotype was picked up many times. V gene TRBV20-1 combines with J gene TRBJ2-3; 11 bases are a match to TRBD2. Unmatched junction bases numbered 8, after V lost 4 bases and J lost 2 bases. The CDR3 contains 16 residues. Germline-derived CDR1 and CDR2 are DFQATT and SNEGSKA (reference sequence). CDR3 nucleotides: TGCAGTGCTAAAGAGGGACTAGCGGCGAACACAGATACGCAGTATTTT. Protein product: CSAKEGLAANTDTQYF.

This clonotype was counted at least ten times. CDR3 residues: CASSFGQMLGYTF. The CDR3 nucleotides read TGTGCCAGCAGTTTTGGACAGATGTTGGGCTACACCTTC. This chain uses TRBV28 with TRBJ1-2; D is perhaps TRBD1 (6 bases). Germline V gene sequence: CDR1 MDHEN, CDR2 SYDVKM. The V end lost 3 bases, the J end lost 8 bases, and 13 bases lay between the germline ends. The CDR3 has 13 amino acids.

This clonotype turned up a few times. The chain couples TRBV20-1 to TRBJ1-6; the D is unclear. The CDR3 runs to 15 residues. Germline CDR1 DFQATT, CDR2 SNEGSKA (reference sequence). V was trimmed by 4 bases and J by 7 bases, leaving 17 bases between them. Here the CDR3 reads CSAIGLREGNSPLHF. The CDR3 region has the DNA TGCAGTGCTATTGGACTCCGGGAGGGCAATTCACCCCTCCACTTT.

In its sample, this clonotype was seen many times. The chain uses TRBV12-3 or TRBV12-4 and TRBJ2-5; 9 nucleotides line up with TRBD1. The CDR3 has 16 amino acids. V shed 6 bases and J 4 bases; nucleotides not matched to a gene: 12. In DNA, the CDR3 is TGTGCCAGCAGCTCTCCCCCCGACAGGGGGACAGAGACCCAGTACTTC. It specifies CASSSPPDRGTETQYF.

This clonotype was seen at least ten times. The chain uses TRBV28 and TRBJ1-5; D is perhaps TRBD1 (5 bases). This CDR3 comprises 15 residues. The germline CDR1 and CDR2 sequences are MDHEN and SYDVKM. Trimming left V 6 bases short and J 6 bases short, with 18 bases between. The DNA for the CDR3 is TGTGCCAGCAGACGACGGGGCAGGGAGGGTCAGCCCCAGCATTTT. This codes for CASRRRGREGQPQHF.

The V gene is TRBV5-6, the J gene TRBJ2-2; no clear D. V gave up 1 base and J gave up 1 base, with 11 bases separating them. The germline gives CDR1 SGHDT, CDR2 YYEEEE. This CDR3 comprises 16 residues. CDR3 in DNA: TGTGCCAGCAGCTTGTTGATAGCCGAGAACACCGGGGAGCTGTTTTTT. Amino acid sequence: CASSLLIAENTGELFF.

Many counts were recorded for this clonotype. The chain carries TRBV11-2 and TRBJ2-5; 9 positions agree with TRBD1. The CDR3 covers 15 residues. The V gene end was trimmed by 5 bases and the J gene end by 5 bases; junction bases not matched to a gene: 9. Germline V lookup: CDR1 SGHAT, CDR2 FQNNGV. The CDR3 DNA reads as TGTGCCAGCAGCCTGAAGGACAGGGGCGACGAGACCCAGTACTTC. This translates into CASSLKDRGDETQYF.

This clonotype was seen at least ten times. The chain is built from TRBV5-5 and TRBJ2-7; possible D gene TRBD2, 5 bases. The CDR3 length is 14 residues. The V and J ends lost 0 bases and 2 bases respectively, with 9 bases between them. Germline V CDR1 and CDR2: SGHKS, YYEKEE (reference sequence). CDR3 in DNA: TGTGCCAGCAGCTTGGGACTACCACCCTACGAGCAGTACTTC. Translation gives CASSLGLPPYEQYF.

As regards this clonotype: A junction boundary mismatches the germline segment, possibly from a read error. The chain joins TRBV18 to TRBJ2-1; 9 bases are shared with TRBD2. Per the germline V gene, CDR1 is KGHSH and CDR2 is LQKENI. The length of the CDR3 is 15 residues. The CDR3 reads CAGSPGLAGYNEQFF. CDR3 coding DNA: TGTGCCGGCTCACCGGGGCTAGCGGGGTACAATGAGCAGTTCTTC.